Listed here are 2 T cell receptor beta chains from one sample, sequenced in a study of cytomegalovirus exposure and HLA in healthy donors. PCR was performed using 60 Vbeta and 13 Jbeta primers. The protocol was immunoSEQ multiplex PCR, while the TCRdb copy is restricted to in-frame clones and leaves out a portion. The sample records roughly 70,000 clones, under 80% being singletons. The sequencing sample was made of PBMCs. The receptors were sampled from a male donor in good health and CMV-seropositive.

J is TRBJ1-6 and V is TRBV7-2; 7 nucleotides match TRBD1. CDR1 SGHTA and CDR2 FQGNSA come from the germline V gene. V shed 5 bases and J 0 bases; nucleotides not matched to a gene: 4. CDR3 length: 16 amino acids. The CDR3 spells CASSSQGVSYNSPLHF. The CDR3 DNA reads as TGTGCCAGCAGCAGTCAGGGGGTCTCCTATAATTCACCCCTCCACTTT.

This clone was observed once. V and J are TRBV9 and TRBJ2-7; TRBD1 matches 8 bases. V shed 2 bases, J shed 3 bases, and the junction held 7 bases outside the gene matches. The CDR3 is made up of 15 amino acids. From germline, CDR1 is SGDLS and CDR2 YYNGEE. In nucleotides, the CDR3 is TGTGCCAGCAGCGTCTCACCGACAGGGGTCTACGAGCAGTACTTC. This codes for CASSVSPTGVYEQYF. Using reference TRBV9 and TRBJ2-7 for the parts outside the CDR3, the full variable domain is DSGVTQTPKHLITATGQRVTLRCSPRSGDLSVYWYQQSLDQGLQFLIQYYNGEERAKGNILERFSAQQFPDLHSELNLSSLELGDSALYFCASSVSPTGVYEQYFGPGTRLTVT.